The clone carrying this TCR beta chain was observed a few times. A junction boundary mismatches the germline segment, possibly from a read error. This entry belongs to a study of neoadjuvant nivolumab and ipilimumab in lung cancer. Produced via immunoSEQ multiplex PCR; TCRdb's table is partial and in-frame only. The sample lists 15,000 to 20,000 clones; more than 75% were seen once. CDR1 is SGHTA and CDR2 is FQGNSA in the germline V gene. The CDR3 totals 10 residues. The sequenced sample was tumor tissue, obtained after neoadjuvant nivolumab, alone or with ipilimumab, at or shortly before surgery. The TCR originated in an adult with non-small cell lung cancer. The chain links TRBV7-2 to TRBJ1-4; TRBD1 might be the D (5 bases). The CDR3 reads CASSSERDLF. The CDR3 bases are TGTGCCAGCAGCTCAGAGAGGGACCTTTTT.